These 20 T cell receptor beta chains originate from one sample sequenced in a study of cytomegalovirus exposure and HLA in healthy donors. The PCR made use of 60 Vbeta and 13 Jbeta primers. Some clones are missing from TCRdb's copy, which holds only in-frame ones; the method was immunoSEQ multiplex PCR. In the table there are around 150,000 clones, 71% of which are singletons. The sample consisted of PBMCs. Every receptor here comes from a woman aged 25 to 39 in good health and CMV-seronegative.

CDR3 protein: CASSAGLAETQYF. The CDR3 DNA reads TGTGCCAGCAGCGCGGGACTAGCAGAGACCCAGTACTTC. The chain employs TRBV5-8 and TRBJ2-5; TRBD2 agrees at 9 bases. CDR3 length: 13 residues. Trimming took 4 bases from V and 4 from J; bases not matched to a gene: 2. Per the germline V gene, CDR1 is SGHTS and CDR2 is YDEGEE.

The gene calls are TRBV9 and TRBJ2-5; 9 bases map to TRBD2. Germline values: CDR1 SGDLS, CDR2 YYNGEE. V trimming: 4 bases; J trimming: 5 bases; junction bases outside the gene matches: 12. This CDR3 is 16 amino acids long. CDR3 loop: CASSQAVVAGVETQYF. CDR3 sequence (DNA): TGTGCCAGCAGCCAGGCAGTAGTAGCGGGAGTGGAGACCCAGTACTTC.

This rearrangement joins TRBV7-9 to TRBJ1-2, with TRBD1 matching 7 bases. Germline CDR1 and CDR2: SEHNR and FQNEAQ (reference sequence). The CDR3 totals 14 residues. V trimming: 3 bases; J trimming: 5 bases; junction bases outside the gene matches: 6. As DNA, the CDR3 is TGTGCCAGCAGCTTCGGGCAGGGGGTGTATGGCTACACCTTC. Its protein product is CASSFGQGVYGYTF.

The chain combines TRBV4-1 with TRBJ1-2, with 7 bases aligning to TRBD1. Germline CDR1 is MGHRA and CDR2 is YSYEKL. This CDR3 is built from 16 residues. After removal of 0 bases from V and 5 bases from J, the junction contained 9 bases not matched to a gene. The CDR3 DNA reads TGCGCCAGCAGCCAAGAAGGGAGGTGGACAGGTTATGGCTACACCTTC. Translated: CASSQEGRWTGYGYTF.

The V gene is TRBV29-1, the J gene TRBJ2-1, with a possible D match to TRBD2 (6 bases). The CDR3 has 10 residues. Trimming took 6 bases from V and 9 from J, leaving 9 bases between them. CDR1 is SQVTM and CDR2 is ANQGSEA in the germline V gene. The CDR3 spells CSVTSPEQFF. CDR3 nucleotides: TGCAGCGTCACTAGCCCTGAGCAGTTCTTC.

CDR3 coding DNA: TGTGCCAGCAGCCCGTCTAACTATGGCTACACCTTC. This codes for CASSPSNYGYTF. The rearrangement uses TRBV9 and TRBJ1-2; no clear D gene. This CDR3 has 12 amino acids. V lost 4 bases, J lost 0 bases, and 4 bases lay in between. Germline loops: CDR1 SGDLS, CDR2 YYNGEE. The full variable domain, its missing parts supplied by reference TRBV9 and TRBJ1-2, is DSGVTQTPKHLITATGQRVTLRCSPRSGDLSVYWYQQSLDQGLQFLIQYYNGEERAKGNILERFSAQQFPDLHSELNLSSLELGDSALYFCASSPSNYGYTFGSGTRLTVV.

This chain links TRBV7-2 with TRBJ2-1; D is undetermined. From germline, CDR1 is SGHTA and CDR2 FQGNSA. Trimming stripped 6 bases from V and 2 bases from J, with 14 bases between. CDR3 length: 15 residues. CDR3: CASSLGVAAYNEQFF. The CDR3 DNA reads as TGTGCCAGCAGTCTTGGAGTAGCAGCCTACAATGAGCAGTTCTTC. Based on the CDR3 plus reference TRBV7-2 and TRBJ2-1, the full variable domain is GAGVSQSPSNKVTEKGKDVELRCDPISGHTALYWYRQSLGQGLEFLIYFQGNSAPDKSGLPSDRFSAERTGGSVSTLTIQRTQQEDSAVYLCASSLGVAAYNEQFFGPGTRLTVL.

The genes are TRBV7-9 and TRBJ2-1; D is undetermined. From germline, CDR1 is SEHNR and CDR2 FQNEAQ (reference sequence). With 5 bases removed from V and 5 bases from J, the gap between germline ends came to 13 bases. This CDR3 comprises 14 residues. This CDR3 is CASSQRLKHNEQFF. The CDR3 DNA is TGTGCCAGCAGCCAAAGACTGAAACACAATGAGCAGTTCTTC.

The rearrangement joins TRBV7-8 to TRBJ1-5; D uncertain. The CDR3 has 13 amino acids. The V gene's germline CDR1 is SGHVS and CDR2 FQNEAQ. Trimming shortened V by 4 bases and J by 0 bases, and 4 bases separated the two germline ends. In DNA, the CDR3 is TGTGCCAGCAGCTCAAATAGCAATCAGCCCCAGCATTTT. This translates into CASSSNSNQPQHF.

The rearrangement joins TRBV18 to TRBJ2-5; D is possibly TRBD1 (5 bases). This CDR3 spans 13 amino acids. V shed 5 bases and J shed 4 bases, with 11 bases lying between them. Germline CDR1 reads KGHSH; CDR2 reads LQKENI. CDR3 coding DNA: TGTGCCAGCTCATTCAGGGATGGAGAGACCCAGTACTTC. Encoded protein: CASSFRDGETQYF.

J is TRBJ1-2 and V is TRBV5-1; D gene ambiguous. The germline gives CDR1 SGHRS, CDR2 YFSETQ. Trimming stripped 0 bases from V and 1 base from J, with 7 bases between. This CDR3 spans 14 amino acids. CDR3 amino acids: CASSLDIFNYGYTF. DNA of the CDR3: TGCGCCAGCAGCTTGGACATATTTAACTATGGCTACACCTTC. Drawing the rest from reference TRBV5-1 and TRBJ1-2, the complete variable domain is KAGVTQTPRYLIKTRGQQVTLSCSPISGHRSVSWYQQTPGQGLQFLFEYFSETQRNKGNFPGRFSGRQFSNSRSEMNVSTLELGDSALYLCASSLDIFNYGYTFGSGTRLTVV.

The V gene is TRBV30, the J gene TRBJ2-7; D is perhaps TRBD1 (5 bases). Trimming pared 4 bases from V and 4 bases from J, leaving 17 bases between. Germline CDR1 is GTSNPN and CDR2 is SVGIG (reference sequence). The CDR3 spans 14 residues. The CDR3 sequence is CAWTRASSGYEQYF. CDR3 DNA: TGTGCCTGGACCAGGGCCTCGTCGGGTTACGAGCAGTACTTC.

V is TRBV5-1 and J is TRBJ1-2; perhaps TRBD1 as D (5 bases). The germline CDR1 and CDR2 sequences are SGHRS and YFSETQ. This CDR3 has 14 amino acids. With 0 bases removed from V and 3 bases from J, the gap between germline ends came to 9 bases. As DNA, the CDR3 is TGCGCCAGCAGCTTGGCTCGGGGGGACTATGGCTACACCTTC. Residues: CASSLARGDYGYTF.

This clone turned up a few times. This chain connects TRBV5-1 to TRBJ2-3, with 11 bases that match TRBD1. Per germline, CDR1 SGHRS and CDR2 YFSETQ. Germline trimming cut 6 bases from V and 2 bases from J; bases unmatched to any gene: 14. The CDR3 has 18 residues. The CDR3 coding sequence is TGCGCCAGCAACGTTTGGGCGGGGACAGGGGGAGTCACAGATACGCAGTATTTT. It specifies CASNVWAGTGGVTDTQYF. Full variable domain (outside the CDR3, taken from reference TRBV5-1 and TRBJ2-3): KAGVTQTPRYLIKTRGQQVTLSCSPISGHRSVSWYQQTPGQGLQFLFEYFSETQRNKGNFPGRFSGRQFSNSRSEMNVSTLELGDSALYLCASNVWAGTGGVTDTQYFGPGTRLTVL.

The J gene is TRBJ2-4, the V gene TRBV28; possible D gene TRBD1, 6 bases. The CDR3 has 14 residues. Trimming took 8 bases from V and 0 from J, leaving 11 bases between them. Germline CDR1 is MDHEN and CDR2 is SYDVKM. In nucleotides, the CDR3 is TGTGCCAGCGCCAAAGGGGGAGCCAAAAACATTCAGTACTTC. Its translation is CASAKGGAKNIQYF. The complete variable domain, with remaining parts taken from reference TRBV28 and TRBJ2-4, reads DVKVTQSSRYLVKRTGEKVFLECVQDMDHENMFWYRQDPGLGLRLIYFSYDVKMKEKGDIPEGYSVSREKKERFSLILESASTNQTSMYLCASAKGGAKNIQYFGAGTRLSVL.

The V call is TRBV28, the J call TRBJ2-1, with 7 bases matching TRBD2. CDR3 length: 17 amino acids. Germline CDR1 is MDHEN and CDR2 is SYDVKM. The V gene end was trimmed by 8 bases and the J gene end by 0 bases; junction bases not matched to a gene: 13. CDR3 nucleotides: TGTGCCAGCCGTTCCCTGGGGGGAGGGCCCTCCTACAATGAGCAGTTCTTC. Its protein product is CASRSLGGGPSYNEQFF.

This chain uses TRBV13 with TRBJ2-3; a possible D gene is TRBD2 (7 bases). CDR1 is PRHDT, CDR2 FYEKMQ, per germline (reference sequence). V lost 3 bases and J 5 bases, leaving 21 bases between the germline ends. CDR3 length: 17 amino acids. Here the CDR3 reads CASSLPLGGGFGDTQYF. CDR3 bases: TGTGCCAGCAGCTTGCCCCTTGGGGGGGGCTTCGGAGATACGCAGTATTTT.

This clone was observed once. J is TRBJ2-3 and V is TRBV11-2, with D perhaps TRBD2 (6 bases). Germline loops: CDR1 SGHAT, CDR2 FQNNGV. There are 14 residues in the CDR3. The V and J ends lost 4 bases and 2 bases respectively, with 10 bases between them. The CDR3 sequence is CASSYSGVTDTQYF. Written as DNA, the CDR3 is TGTGCCAGCAGCTATAGCGGAGTCACAGATACGCAGTATTTT. The variable domain in full, with the rest retrieved from reference TRBV11-2 and TRBJ2-3, is EAGVAQSPRYKIIEKRQSVAFWCNPISGHATLYWYQQILGQGPKLLIQFQNNGVVDDSQLPKDRFSAERLKGVDSTLKIQPAKLEDSAVYLCASSYSGVTDTQYFGPGTRLTVL.

The chain has TRBV6-5 and TRBJ1-1; TRBD1 matches at 8 bases. Germline loops: CDR1 MNHEY, CDR2 SVGAGI. Germline trimming cut 5 bases from V and 4 bases from J; bases unmatched to any gene: 9. CDR3 length: 15 amino acids. The CDR3 loop reads CASSRKTGVITEAFF. The CDR3, as DNA: TGTGCCAGCAGTCGCAAGACAGGGGTCATCACTGAAGCTTTCTTT.

Here the CDR3 reads CASSVTGTGELFF. The CDR3 coding sequence is TGTGCCAGCAGCGTAACGGGCACCGGGGAGCTGTTTTTT. J is TRBJ2-2 and V is TRBV9; D is uncertain. This CDR3 comprises 13 residues. Trimming took off 1 base at V and 4 bases at J, with 5 bases between the two ends. Germline V gene sequence: CDR1 SGDLS, CDR2 YYNGEE. Full variable domain (remainder filled in from reference TRBV9 and TRBJ2-2): DSGVTQTPKHLITATGQRVTLRCSPRSGDLSVYWYQQSLDQGLQFLIQYYNGEERAKGNILERFSAQQFPDLHSELNLSSLELGDSALYFCASSVTGTGELFFGEGSRLTVL.